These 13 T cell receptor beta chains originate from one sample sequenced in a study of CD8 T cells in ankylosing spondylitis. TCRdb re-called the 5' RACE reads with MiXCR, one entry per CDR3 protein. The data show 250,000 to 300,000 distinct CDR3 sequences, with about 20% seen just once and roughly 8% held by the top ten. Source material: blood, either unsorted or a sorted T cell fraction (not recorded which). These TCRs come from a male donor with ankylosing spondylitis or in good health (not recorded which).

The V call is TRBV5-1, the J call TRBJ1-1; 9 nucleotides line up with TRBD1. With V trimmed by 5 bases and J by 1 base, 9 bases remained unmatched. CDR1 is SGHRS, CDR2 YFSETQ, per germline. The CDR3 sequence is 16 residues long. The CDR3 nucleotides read TGCGCCAGCAGTAACGGACAGGGGAAGGCGAACACTGAAGCTTTCTTT. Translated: CASSNGQGKANTEAFF.

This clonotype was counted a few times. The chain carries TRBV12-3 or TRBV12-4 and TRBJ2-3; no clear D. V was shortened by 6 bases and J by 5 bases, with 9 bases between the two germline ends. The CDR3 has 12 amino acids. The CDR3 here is CASRYYEDTQYF. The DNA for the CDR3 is TGTGCCAGCAGGTATTATGAAGATACGCAGTATTTT.

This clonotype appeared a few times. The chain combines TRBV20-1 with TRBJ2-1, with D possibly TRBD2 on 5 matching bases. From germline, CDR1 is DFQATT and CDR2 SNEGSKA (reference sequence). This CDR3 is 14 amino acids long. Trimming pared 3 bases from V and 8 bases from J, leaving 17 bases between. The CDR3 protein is CSASASGGRDEQFF. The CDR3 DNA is TGCAGTGCTAGTGCTTCCGGAGGCCGGGATGAGCAGTTCTTC.

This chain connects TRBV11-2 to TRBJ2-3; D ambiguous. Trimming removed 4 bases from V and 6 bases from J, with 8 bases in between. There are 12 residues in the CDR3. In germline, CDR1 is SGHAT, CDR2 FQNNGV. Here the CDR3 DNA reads TGTGCCAGCAGCTCCCCCTCCGATACGCAGTATTTT. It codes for CASSSPSDTQYF.

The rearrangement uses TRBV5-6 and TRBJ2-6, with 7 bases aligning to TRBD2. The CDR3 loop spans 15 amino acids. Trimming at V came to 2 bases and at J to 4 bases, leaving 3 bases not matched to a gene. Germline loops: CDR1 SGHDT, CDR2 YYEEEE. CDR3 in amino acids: CASSFTTSGANVLTF. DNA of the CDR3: TGTGCCAGCAGCTTTACGACTAGCGGGGCCAACGTCCTGACTTTC.

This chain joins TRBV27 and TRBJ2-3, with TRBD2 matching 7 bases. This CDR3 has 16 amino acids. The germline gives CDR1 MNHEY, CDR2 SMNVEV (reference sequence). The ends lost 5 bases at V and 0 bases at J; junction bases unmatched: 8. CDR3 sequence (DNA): TGTGCCAGCAGTGTCCTGGGAGGGGCTAGCACAGATACGCAGTATTTT. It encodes CASSVLGGASTDTQYF.

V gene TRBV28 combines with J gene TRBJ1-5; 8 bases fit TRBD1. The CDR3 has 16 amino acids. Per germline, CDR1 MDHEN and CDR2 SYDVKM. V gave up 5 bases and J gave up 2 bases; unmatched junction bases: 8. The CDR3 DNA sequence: TGTGCCAGCAGTCCCACCCCGGGACAGGGCAATCAGCCCCAGCATTTT. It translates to CASSPTPGQGNQPQHF. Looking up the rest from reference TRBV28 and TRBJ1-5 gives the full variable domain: DVKVTQSSRYLVKRTGEKVFLECVQDMDHENMFWYRQDPGLGLRLIYFSYDVKMKEKGDIPEGYSVSREKKERFSLILESASTNQTSMYLCASSPTPGQGNQPQHFGDGTRLSIL.

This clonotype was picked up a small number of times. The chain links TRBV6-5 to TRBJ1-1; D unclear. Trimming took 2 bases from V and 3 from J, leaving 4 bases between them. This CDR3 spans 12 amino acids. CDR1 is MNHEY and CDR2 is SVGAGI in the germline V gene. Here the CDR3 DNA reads TGTGCCAGCAGTTACAGCGACACTGAAGCTTTCTTT. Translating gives CASSYSDTEAFF.

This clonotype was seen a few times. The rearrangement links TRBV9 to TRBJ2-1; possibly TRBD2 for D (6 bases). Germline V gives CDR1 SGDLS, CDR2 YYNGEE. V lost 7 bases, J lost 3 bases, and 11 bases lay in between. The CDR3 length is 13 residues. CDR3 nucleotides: TGTGCCAGCGGAAGGGACTTCTACAATGAGCAGTTCTTC. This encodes CASGRDFYNEQFF. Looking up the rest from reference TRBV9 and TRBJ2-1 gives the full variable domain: DSGVTQTPKHLITATGQRVTLRCSPRSGDLSVYWYQQSLDQGLQFLIQYYNGEERAKGNILERFSAQQFPDLHSELNLSSLELGDSALYFCASGRDFYNEQFFGPGTRLTVL.

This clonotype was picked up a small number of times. Here the CDR3 reads CASSFSRLAGDVGELFF. CDR3 DNA sequence: TGTGCCAGCAGTTTCTCAAGACTAGCGGGAGATGTCGGGGAGCTGTTTTTT. V usage is TRBV28 and J usage is TRBJ2-2; 12 bases are a match to TRBD2. The CDR3 spans 17 residues. Germline-derived CDR1 and CDR2 are MDHEN and SYDVKM. V lost 3 bases to trimming and J lost 7 bases; unmatched junction nucleotides: 9.

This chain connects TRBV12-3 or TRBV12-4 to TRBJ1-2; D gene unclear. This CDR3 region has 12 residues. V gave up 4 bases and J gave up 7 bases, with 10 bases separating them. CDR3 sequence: CASSSPPGGYTF. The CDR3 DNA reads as TGTGCCAGCAGTTCCCCCCCCGGTGGCTACACCTTC.

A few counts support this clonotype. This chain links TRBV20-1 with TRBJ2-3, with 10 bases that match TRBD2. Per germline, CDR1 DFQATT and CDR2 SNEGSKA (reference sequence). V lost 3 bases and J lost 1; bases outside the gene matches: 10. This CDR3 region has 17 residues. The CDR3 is CSASVPSGSFGTDTQYF. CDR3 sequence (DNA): TGCAGTGCTAGTGTCCCTAGCGGGAGTTTCGGCACAGATACGCAGTATTTT.

This chain's CDR3 is CSASQVNSYNEQFF. The CDR3 DNA reads TGCAGTGCTAGCCAGGTTAATTCCTACAATGAGCAGTTCTTC. The gene calls are TRBV20-1 and TRBJ2-1; D gene ambiguous. The V gene's germline CDR1 is DFQATT and CDR2 SNEGSKA (reference sequence). The CDR3 length is 14 residues. Trimming took off 3 bases at V and 1 base at J, with 10 bases between the two ends.